This TCR beta chain was recovered during a study of blood T cell repertoires in COVID-19. The germline V gene encodes CDR1 KGHSH and CDR2 LQKENI. The germline V and J ends were trimmed by 3 bases and 4 bases, with 6 bases remaining between them. The length of the CDR3 is 12 residues. The protocol was immunoSEQ multiplex PCR, while the TCRdb copy is restricted to in-frame clones and leaves out a portion. The repertoire consists of hundreds of thousands of clones, with more than 75% occurring once and the leading ten covering approximately 2%. The sample consisted of PBMCs or T cells enriched from blood (not recorded which). This sequence joins TRBV18 and TRBJ1-1; D is unresolved. The sequence was obtained from a woman aged 60-75 years in a cohort exposed to, infected with or recovered from COVID-19 (not recorded which). CDR3 sequence reads: CASSPTSTEAFF. The CDR3 DNA follows: TGTGCCAGCTCACCCACCAGCACTGAAGCTTTCTTT.